This paragraph covers one T cell receptor (beta chain) sequence. The data were taken from a study of long-term antiretroviral therapy in people with HIV. Sequencing relied on immunoSEQ assay v3.0, run at survey level. The sequencing target was about 35,000-55,000 T-cell genomes per sample. The repertoire was sequenced with immunoSEQ multiplex PCR; TCRdb's copy has only in-frame clones and lacks some. The table shows roughly 14,000 clones, with roughly 80% occurring only once. The CDR3 totals 13 residues. V was clipped by 0 bases and J by 13 bases, with 13 bases between them. Per the germline V gene, CDR1 is KGHSH and CDR2 is LQKENI.

The sample in question was unsorted PBMCs, obtained just before starting antiretroviral therapy. The rearrangement links TRBV18 to TRBJ2-1; D may be TRBD1 (7 bases). This receptor was taken from a man aged 40-49 years with HIV. The CDR3 sequence: CASSPPQGEEQFF. The CDR3 nucleotides are TGTGCCAGCTCACCACCGCAGGGGGAGGAACAGTTCTTC.